What follows is one TCR beta chain and its context. A TCRbeta library incorporating unique molecular identifiers was prepared. One entry per CDR3 protein, called by TCRdb with MiXCR from the PCR reads. Of approximately 490,000 distinct CDR3 sequences in the sample, around an eighth are singletons; the top ten hold around 6%. Germline loops: CDR1 SGHVS, CDR2 FQNEAQ. The CDR3 spans 16 residues. V lost 5 bases, J lost 3 bases, and 13 bases stayed unmatched. The sample belongs to a study of T-cell reconstitution after alpha-beta-depleted transplantation in children. This chain links TRBV7-8 with TRBJ2-7, with 7 bases lining up with TRBD2. The sequencing used PBMCs from the stem cell graft donor, collected from the stem cell graft. The sequence derives from a human donor who donated a stem cell graft to a child with combined immunodeficiency. The CDR3 nucleotides are TGTGCCAGCAGCCCCACGAGGGTAGCGGGCGTCTACGAGCAGTACTTC. Translating gives CASSPTRVAGVYEQYF.